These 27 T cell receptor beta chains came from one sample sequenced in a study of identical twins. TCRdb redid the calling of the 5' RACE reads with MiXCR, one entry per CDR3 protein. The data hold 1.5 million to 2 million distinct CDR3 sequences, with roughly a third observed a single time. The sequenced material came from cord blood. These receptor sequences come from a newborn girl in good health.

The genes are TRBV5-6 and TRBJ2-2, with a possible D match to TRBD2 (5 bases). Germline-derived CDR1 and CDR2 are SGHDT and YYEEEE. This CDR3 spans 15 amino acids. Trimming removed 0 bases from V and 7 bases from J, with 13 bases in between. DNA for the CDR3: TGTGCCAGCAGCTTGGACTCCTCCGAGGGCGGGGAGCTGTTTTTT. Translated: CASSLDSSEGGELFF.

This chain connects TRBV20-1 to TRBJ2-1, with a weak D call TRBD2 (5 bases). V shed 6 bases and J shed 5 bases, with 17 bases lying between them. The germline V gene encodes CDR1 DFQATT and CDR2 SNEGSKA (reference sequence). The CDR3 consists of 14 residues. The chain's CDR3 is CSAETGKSHNEQFF. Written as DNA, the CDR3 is TGCAGTGCAGAGACCGGGAAGTCCCACAATGAGCAGTTCTTC.

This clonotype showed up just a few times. This CDR3 reads CASSSPTGFGNEKLFF. The CDR3 DNA reads TGTGCCAGCAGCTCCCCTACAGGGTTCGGTAATGAAAAACTGTTTTTT. The V gene is TRBV28, the J gene TRBJ1-4; possible D gene TRBD1, 6 bases. Germline V CDR1 and CDR2: MDHEN, SYDVKM. V gave up 6 bases and J gave up 4 bases, with 18 bases separating them. This CDR3 is built from 16 residues. The full variable domain, in which reference TRBV28 and TRBJ1-4 provide the parts outside the CDR3, is DVKVTQSSRYLVKRTGEKVFLECVQDMDHENMFWYRQDPGLGLRLIYFSYDVKMKEKGDIPEGYSVSREKKERFSLILESASTNQTSMYLCASSSPTGFGNEKLFFGSGTQLSVL.

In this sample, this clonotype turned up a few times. In nucleotides, the CDR3 is TGCAGTGCTAGATCTCTAGCGGGAGTATACAATGAGCAGTTCTTC. Its protein product is CSARSLAGVYNEQFF. This sequence joins TRBV20-1 and TRBJ2-1, with TRBD2 identical over 10 bases. The CDR3 length is 15 residues. Germline lookup yields CDR1 DFQATT and CDR2 SNEGSKA (reference sequence). V dropped 2 bases and J dropped 4; count of bases not matched to a gene: 5.

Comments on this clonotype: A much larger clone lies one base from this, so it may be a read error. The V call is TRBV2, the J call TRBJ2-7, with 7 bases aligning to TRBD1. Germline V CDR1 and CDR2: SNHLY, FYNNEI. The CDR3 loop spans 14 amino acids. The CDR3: CASSEYRGSCEQYF. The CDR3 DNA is TGTGCCAGCAGTGAATACAGGGGCTCCTGCGAGCAGTACTTC.

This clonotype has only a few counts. The CDR3 loop reads CASSHTGVGTDTQYF. CDR3 bases: TGTGCCAGCAGCCATACAGGGGTGGGCACAGATACGCAGTATTTT. The V and J genes are TRBV11-2 and TRBJ2-3; 7 nucleotides match TRBD1. Losses at the gene ends were 5 bases for V and 1 base for J; bases not matched to a gene: 6. Germline CDR1 is SGHAT and CDR2 is FQNNGV. The CDR3 has 15 amino acids.

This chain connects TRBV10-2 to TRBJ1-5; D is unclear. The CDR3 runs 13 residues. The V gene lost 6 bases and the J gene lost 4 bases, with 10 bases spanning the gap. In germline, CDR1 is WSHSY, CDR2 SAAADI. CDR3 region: CASRVGKNQPQHF. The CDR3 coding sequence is TGCGCCAGCAGGGTCGGAAAAAATCAGCCCCAGCATTTT.

The CDR3 sequence: CASSQGQGGEQYF. The DNA of the CDR3 is TGTGCCAGCAGCCAGGGACAGGGGGGAGAGCAGTACTTC. The V and J genes are TRBV9 and TRBJ2-7, with 11 bases lining up with TRBD1. The germline V gene has CDR1 SGDLS and CDR2 YYNGEE. Trimming removed 4 bases from V and 7 bases from J; junction bases left unmatched: 4. The CDR3 runs 13 residues.

CDR3 sequence (DNA): TGTGCCAGCAGCACGGGAAGACGGGGGGGAGCCAAAAACATTCAGTACTTC. Protein: CASSTGRRGGAKNIQYF. This chain uses TRBV21-1 with TRBJ2-4; the table's TRBD1 call for D was not verified on the DNA. TRBV21-1 is described as a pseudogene. The CDR3 has 17 residues.

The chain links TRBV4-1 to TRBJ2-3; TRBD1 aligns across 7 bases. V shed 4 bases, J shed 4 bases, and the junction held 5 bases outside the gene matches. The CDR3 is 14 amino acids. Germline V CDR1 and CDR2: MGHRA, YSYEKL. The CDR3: CASSPRGMADTQYF. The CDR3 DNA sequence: TGCGCCAGCAGCCCCAGGGGGATGGCAGATACGCAGTATTTT.

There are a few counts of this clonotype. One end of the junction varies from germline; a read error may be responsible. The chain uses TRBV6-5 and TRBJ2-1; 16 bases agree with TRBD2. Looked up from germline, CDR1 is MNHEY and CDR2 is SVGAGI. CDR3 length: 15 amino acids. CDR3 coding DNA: TGTGCCAGCAGATACTCCGGGACTAGCGGGAGGGGGGAGTTCTTC. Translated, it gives CASRYSGTSGRGEFF.

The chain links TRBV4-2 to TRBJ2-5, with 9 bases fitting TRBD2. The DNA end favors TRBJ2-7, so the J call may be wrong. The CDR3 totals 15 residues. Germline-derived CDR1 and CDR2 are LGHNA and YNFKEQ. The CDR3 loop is CASSQVPAGGDEQYF. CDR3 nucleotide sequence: TGTGCCAGCAGCCAAGTCCCAGCGGGAGGTGACGAGCAGTACTTC.

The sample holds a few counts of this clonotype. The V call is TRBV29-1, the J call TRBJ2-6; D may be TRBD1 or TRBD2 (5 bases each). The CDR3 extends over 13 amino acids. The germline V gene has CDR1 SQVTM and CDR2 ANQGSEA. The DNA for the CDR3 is TGCACCCTGGGGGTAGCTGGGGCCAACGTCCTGACTTTC. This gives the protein CTLGVAGANVLTF.

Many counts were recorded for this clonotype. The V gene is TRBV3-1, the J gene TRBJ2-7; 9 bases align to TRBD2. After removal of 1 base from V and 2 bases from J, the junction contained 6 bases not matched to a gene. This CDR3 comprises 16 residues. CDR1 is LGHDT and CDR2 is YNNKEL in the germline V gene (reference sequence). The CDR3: CASSQVETSGTYEQYF. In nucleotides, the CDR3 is TGTGCCAGCAGCCAAGTGGAGACTAGCGGAACCTACGAGCAGTACTTC.

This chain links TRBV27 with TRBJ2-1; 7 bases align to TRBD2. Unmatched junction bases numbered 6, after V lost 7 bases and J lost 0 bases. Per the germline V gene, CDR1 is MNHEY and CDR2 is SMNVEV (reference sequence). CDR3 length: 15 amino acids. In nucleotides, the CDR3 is TGTGCCAGCACCCAACGCGGGAGCTCCTACAATGAGCAGTTCTTC. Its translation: CASTQRGSSYNEQFF.

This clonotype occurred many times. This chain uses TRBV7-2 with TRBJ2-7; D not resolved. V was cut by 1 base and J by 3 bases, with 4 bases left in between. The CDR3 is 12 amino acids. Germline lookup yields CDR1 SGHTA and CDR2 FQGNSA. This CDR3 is CASSLVVYEQYF. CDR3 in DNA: TGTGCCAGCAGCTTAGTTGTCTACGAGCAGTACTTC.

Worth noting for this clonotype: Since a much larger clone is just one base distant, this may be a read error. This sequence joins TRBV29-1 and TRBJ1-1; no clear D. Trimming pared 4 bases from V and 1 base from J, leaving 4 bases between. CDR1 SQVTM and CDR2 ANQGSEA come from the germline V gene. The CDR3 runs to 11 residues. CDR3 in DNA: TGCAGCGTTGCAGCGAACACTGAAGCTTTCTTT. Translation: CSVAANTEAFF. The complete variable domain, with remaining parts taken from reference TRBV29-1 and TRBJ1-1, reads SAVISQKPSRDICQRGTSLTIQCQVDSQVTMMFWYRQQPGQSLTLIATANQGSEATYESGFVIDKFPISRPNLTFSTLTVSNMSPEDSSIYLCSVAANTEAFFGQGTRLTVV.

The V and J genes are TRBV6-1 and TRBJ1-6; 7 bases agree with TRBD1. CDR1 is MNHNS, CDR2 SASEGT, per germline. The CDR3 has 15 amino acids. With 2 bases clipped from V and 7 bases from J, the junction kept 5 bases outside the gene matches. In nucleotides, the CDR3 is TGTGCCAGCAGTGAAAGGACAGGTTCGAATTCACCCCTCCACTTT. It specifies CASSERTGSNSPLHF.

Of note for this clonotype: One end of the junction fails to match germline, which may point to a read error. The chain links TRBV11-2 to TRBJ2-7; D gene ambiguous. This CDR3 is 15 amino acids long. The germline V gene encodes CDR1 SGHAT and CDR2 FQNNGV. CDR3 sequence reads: CASSLYPDTTYEQDF. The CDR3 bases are TGTGCCAGCAGCTTATACCCAGACACCACTTACGAGCAGGACTTC.

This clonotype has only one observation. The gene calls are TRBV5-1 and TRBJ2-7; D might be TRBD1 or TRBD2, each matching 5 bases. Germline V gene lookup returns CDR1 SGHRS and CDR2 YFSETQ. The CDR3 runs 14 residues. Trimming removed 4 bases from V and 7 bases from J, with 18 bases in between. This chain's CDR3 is CASSLRDPGDEQYF. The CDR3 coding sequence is TGCGCCAGCAGCCTCCGGGACCCCGGGGATGAGCAGTACTTC.

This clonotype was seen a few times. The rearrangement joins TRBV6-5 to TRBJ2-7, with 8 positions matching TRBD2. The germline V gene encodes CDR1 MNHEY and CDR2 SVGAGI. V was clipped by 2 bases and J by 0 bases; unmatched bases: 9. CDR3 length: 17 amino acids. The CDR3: CASSYGFRTSRSYEQYF. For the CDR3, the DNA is TGTGCCAGCAGTTACGGGTTCCGGACTAGCCGCTCCTACGAGCAGTACTTC.

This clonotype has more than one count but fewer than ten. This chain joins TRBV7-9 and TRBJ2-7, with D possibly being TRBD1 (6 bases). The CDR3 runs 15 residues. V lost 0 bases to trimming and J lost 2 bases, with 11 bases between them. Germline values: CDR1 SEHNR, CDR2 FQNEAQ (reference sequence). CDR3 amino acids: CASSLATTGPYEQYF. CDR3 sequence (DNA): TGTGCCAGCAGCTTAGCGACGACAGGCCCCTACGAGCAGTACTTC.

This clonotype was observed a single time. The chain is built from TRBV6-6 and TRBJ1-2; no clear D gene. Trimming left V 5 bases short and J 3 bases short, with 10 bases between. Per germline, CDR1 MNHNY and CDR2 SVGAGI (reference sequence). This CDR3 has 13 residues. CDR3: CASSDTPHYGYTF. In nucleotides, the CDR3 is TGTGCCAGCAGTGACACTCCCCACTATGGCTACACCTTC.

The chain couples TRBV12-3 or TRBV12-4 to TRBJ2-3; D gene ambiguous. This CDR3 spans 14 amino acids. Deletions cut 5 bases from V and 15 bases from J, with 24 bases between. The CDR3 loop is CASSARVSTDMQYF. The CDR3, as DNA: TGTGCCAGCAGTGCTAGGGTTAGCACAGATATGCAATATTTT.

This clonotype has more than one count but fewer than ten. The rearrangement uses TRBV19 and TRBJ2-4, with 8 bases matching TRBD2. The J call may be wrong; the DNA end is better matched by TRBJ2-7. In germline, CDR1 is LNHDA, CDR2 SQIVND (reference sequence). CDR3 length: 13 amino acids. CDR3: CASSRGLVGEQYF. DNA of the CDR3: TGTGCCAGTAGTAGGGGACTAGTAGGCGAGCAGTACTTC.

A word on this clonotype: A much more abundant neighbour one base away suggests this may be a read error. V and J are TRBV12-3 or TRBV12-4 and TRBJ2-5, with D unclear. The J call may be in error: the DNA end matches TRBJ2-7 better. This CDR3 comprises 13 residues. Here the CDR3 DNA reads TGTGCCAACAGATCTAGTGGGTTATACGAGCAGTACTTC. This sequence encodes CANRSSGLYEQYF.

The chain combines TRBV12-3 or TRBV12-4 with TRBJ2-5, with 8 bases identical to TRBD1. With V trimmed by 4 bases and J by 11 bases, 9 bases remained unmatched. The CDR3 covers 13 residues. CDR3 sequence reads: CASSSHRGDEQYF. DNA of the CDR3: TGTGCCAGCAGTTCACACAGGGGGGATGAGCAGTACTTC.